The entry below describes one TCR beta chain. Its antigen is currently unknown. Researchers ran the PCR with 60 Vbeta and 13 Jbeta primers. Profiled with immunoSEQ multiplex PCR; TCRdb holds only in-frame clones, not every one. The top ten hold roughly 16% of the sample, which has tens of thousands of clones, approximately 70% seen once. This CDR3 is 14 amino acids long. Germline-derived CDR1 and CDR2 are MNHEY and SMNVEV (reference sequence). Trimming shortened V by 2 bases and J by 6 bases, and 12 bases separated the two germline ends. This entry comes from a study of cytomegalovirus exposure and HLA in healthy donors. Findings of the study overall: TCR beta V- and J-gene trimming was later associated with a missense DCLRE1C variant. Among the CMV-associated chains, a few were confirmed in vitro as specific for CMV antigens. Rare TCR sequences dominated, though some public TCRs recurred in many donors. Compared with the approximately 700-donor mean, an Asian-associated ancestry cluster reportedly had fewer N-insertions, according to a later analysis.

The sample comprised PBMCs. The genes are TRBV27 and TRBJ2-3; no definite D call. This TCR came from a woman aged 45-60 years in good health and CMV-seropositive. CDR3 sequence reads: CASSLAPPQDTQYF. The CDR3 DNA follows: TGTGCCAGCAGTTTAGCTCCCCCCCAGGATACGCAGTATTTT.